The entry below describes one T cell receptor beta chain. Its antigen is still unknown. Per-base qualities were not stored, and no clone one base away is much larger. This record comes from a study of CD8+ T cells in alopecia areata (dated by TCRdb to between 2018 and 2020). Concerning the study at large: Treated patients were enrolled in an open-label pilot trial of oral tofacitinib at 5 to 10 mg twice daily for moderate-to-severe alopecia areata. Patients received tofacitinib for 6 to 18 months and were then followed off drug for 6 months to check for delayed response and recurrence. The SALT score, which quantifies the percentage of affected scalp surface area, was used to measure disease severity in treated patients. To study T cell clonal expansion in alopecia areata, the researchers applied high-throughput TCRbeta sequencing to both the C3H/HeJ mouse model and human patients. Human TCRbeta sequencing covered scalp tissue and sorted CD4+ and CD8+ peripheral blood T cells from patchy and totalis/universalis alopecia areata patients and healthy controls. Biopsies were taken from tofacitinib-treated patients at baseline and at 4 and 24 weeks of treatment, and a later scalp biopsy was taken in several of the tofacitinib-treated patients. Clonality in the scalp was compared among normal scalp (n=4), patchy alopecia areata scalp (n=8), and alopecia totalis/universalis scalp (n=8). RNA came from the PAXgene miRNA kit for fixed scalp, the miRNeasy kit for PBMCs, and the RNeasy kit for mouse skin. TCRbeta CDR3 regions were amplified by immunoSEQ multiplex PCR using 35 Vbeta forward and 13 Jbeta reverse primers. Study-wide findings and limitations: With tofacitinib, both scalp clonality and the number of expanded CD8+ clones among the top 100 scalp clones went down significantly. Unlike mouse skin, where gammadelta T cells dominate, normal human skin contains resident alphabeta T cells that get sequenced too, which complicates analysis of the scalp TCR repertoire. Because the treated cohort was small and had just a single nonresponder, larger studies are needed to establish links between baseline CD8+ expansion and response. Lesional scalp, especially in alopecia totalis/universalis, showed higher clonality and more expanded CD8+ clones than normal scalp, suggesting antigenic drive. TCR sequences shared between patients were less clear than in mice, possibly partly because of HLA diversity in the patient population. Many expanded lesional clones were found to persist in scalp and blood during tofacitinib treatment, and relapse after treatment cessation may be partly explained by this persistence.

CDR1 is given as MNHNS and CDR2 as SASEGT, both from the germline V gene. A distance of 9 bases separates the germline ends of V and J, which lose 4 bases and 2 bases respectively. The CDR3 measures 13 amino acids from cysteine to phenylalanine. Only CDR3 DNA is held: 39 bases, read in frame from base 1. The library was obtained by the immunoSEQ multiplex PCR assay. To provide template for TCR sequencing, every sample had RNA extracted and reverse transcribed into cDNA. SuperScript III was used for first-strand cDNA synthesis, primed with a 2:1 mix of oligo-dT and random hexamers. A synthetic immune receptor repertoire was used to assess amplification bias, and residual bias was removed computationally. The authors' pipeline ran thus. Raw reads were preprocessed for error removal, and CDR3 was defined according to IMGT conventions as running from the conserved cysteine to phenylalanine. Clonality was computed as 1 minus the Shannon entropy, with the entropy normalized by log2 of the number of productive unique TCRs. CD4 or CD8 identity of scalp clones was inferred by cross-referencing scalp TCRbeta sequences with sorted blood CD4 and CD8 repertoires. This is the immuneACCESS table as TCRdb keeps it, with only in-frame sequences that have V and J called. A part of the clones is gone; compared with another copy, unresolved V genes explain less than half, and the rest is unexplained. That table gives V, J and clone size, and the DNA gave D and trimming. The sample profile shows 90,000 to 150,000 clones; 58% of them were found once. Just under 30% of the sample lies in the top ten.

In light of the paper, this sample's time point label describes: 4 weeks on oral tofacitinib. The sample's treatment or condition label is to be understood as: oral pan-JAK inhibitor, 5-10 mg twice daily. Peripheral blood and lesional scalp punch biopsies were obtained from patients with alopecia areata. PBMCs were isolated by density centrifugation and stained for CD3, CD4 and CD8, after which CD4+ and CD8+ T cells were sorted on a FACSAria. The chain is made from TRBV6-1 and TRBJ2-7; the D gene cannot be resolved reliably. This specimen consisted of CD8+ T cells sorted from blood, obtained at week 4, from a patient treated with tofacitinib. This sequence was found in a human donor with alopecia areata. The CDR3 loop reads CASSVEWAYEQYF. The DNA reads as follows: TGTGCCAGCAGTGTGGAATGGGCCTACGAGCAGTACTTC.